This T cell receptor beta chain was recorded in a study of T-cell reconstitution after alpha-beta-depleted transplantation in children. CDR1 and CDR2 (germline): MGHRA, YSYEKL. The CDR3 length is 18 residues. J was trimmed by 0 bases and V by 0 bases; bases with no gene match: 6. For this clonotype: What it binds is unknown.

The study's findings and limits: Several hundred expanded graft clones reportedly were the source of alpha-beta T cells about two months after transplant. TCRbeta diversity was high at day 60 in some patients (a result of surviving recipient T cells and thymic progenitors).

The TCRbeta library incorporated unique molecular identifiers. Each CDR3 protein is one row after TCRdb ran MiXCR on the PCR reads. This sample has fewer than 1 million distinct CDR3 sequences, with around 17% found just once. The sequence derives from a male patient younger than 18 who had a stem cell transplant for acute lymphoblastic leukemia, so the T cells may come from the graft donor. Sequencing was performed on PBMCs, mostly from graft donor cells, taken 360 days after TCRalphabeta/CD19-depleted stem cell transplant. This chain connects TRBV4-1 to TRBJ2-2, with 8 bases that match TRBD2. CDR3 coding DNA: TGCGCCAGCAGCCAAGATCGGACTAGCTCCTCGAACACCGGGGAGCTGTTTTTT. Encoded protein: CASSQDRTSSSNTGELFF.